Shown below are 22 T cell receptor beta chains from a single sample sequenced in a study of cytomegalovirus exposure and HLA in healthy donors. The PCR was carried out with 60 Vbeta primers and 13 Jbeta primers. Assay used: immunoSEQ multiplex PCR; TCRdb lists only in-frame clones, some missing. The sample holds around 140,000 clones, more than 60% seen once. The material sequenced was PBMCs. The receptors derive from a woman under 30 in good health and CMV-seronegative.

J is TRBJ2-5 and V is TRBV25-1; the D gene is possibly TRBD2 (5 bases). Germline V gene sequence: CDR1 MGHDK, CDR2 SYGVNS. This CDR3 region has 11 residues. The ends were cut back, 4 bases at V and 5 bases at J, with 5 bases in the middle. The CDR3 region is CASSAGETQYF. The CDR3 DNA follows: TGTGCCAGCAGTGCGGGGGAGACCCAGTACTTC.

The V and J genes are TRBV19 and TRBJ1-4, with a weak D call TRBD1 (5 bases). The germline V gene encodes CDR1 LNHDA and CDR2 SQIVND (reference sequence). The V end was cut by 5 bases, the J end by 5 bases, with 15 bases between. The CDR3 has 15 residues. CDR3 nucleotides: TGTGCCAGTAGTCCAGGGTGGAGCCTCAATGAAAAACTGTTTTTT. It specifies CASSPGWSLNEKLFF.

This clone was seen more than once but under ten times. The chain has TRBV5-1 and TRBJ1-1, with D uncertain. The length of the CDR3 is 14 residues. V was cut by 0 bases and J by 10 bases, with 16 bases left in between. Germline CDR1 is SGHRS and CDR2 is YFSETQ. In DNA form, the CDR3 reads TGCGCCAGCAGCTTGGGAGGGAGCAAAAGAGGAGCTTTCTTT. Translating it yields CASSLGGSKRGAFF.

This clone was seen more than once but under ten times. This chain connects TRBV2 to TRBJ2-7, with TRBD1 matching 7 bases. Unmatched junction bases numbered 3, after V lost 7 bases and J lost 3 bases. Germline V gives CDR1 SNHLY, CDR2 FYNNEI. The CDR3 sequence is 12 residues long. The CDR3 sequence is CASKGQSYEQYF. In DNA, the CDR3 is TGTGCCAGCAAGGGACAGAGCTACGAGCAGTACTTC.

This clone was detected a few times. The chain couples TRBV13 to TRBJ2-7; perhaps TRBD2 as D (6 bases). From germline, CDR1 is PRHDT and CDR2 FYEKMQ (reference sequence). The V end lost 6 bases, the J end lost 1 base, and 16 bases lay between the germline ends. The CDR3 extends over 15 amino acids. The CDR3 here is CASSLSSVASYEQYF. For the CDR3, the DNA is TGTGCCAGCAGTCTTTCTAGCGTCGCATCCTACGAGCAGTACTTC.

V usage is TRBV10-3 and J usage is TRBJ2-7; 7 bases are a match to TRBD2. The CDR3 totals 14 residues. Germline-derived CDR1 and CDR2 are ENHRY and SYGVKD. Germline trimming cut 3 bases from V and 3 bases from J; bases unmatched to any gene: 5. DNA of the CDR3: TGTGCCATCAGTGACGGCGGGAGAGACTACGAGCAGTACTTC. It encodes CAISDGGRDYEQYF.

This clone has more than one count but fewer than ten. V is TRBV30 and J is TRBJ2-7; no clear D gene. With 5 bases removed from V and 3 bases from J, the gap between germline ends came to 14 bases. Germline V gene data show CDR1 as GTSNPN and CDR2 as SVGIG (reference sequence). CDR3 length: 13 residues. This CDR3 reads CAWAEYHSYEQYF. In nucleotides, the CDR3 is TGTGCCTGGGCCGAATATCACAGCTACGAGCAGTACTTC.

The chain is built from TRBV19 and TRBJ1-5, with 8 bases that match TRBD1. The CDR3 has 16 residues. The ends lost 4 bases at V and 9 bases at J; junction bases unmatched: 14. Germline V CDR1 and CDR2: LNHDA, SQIVND (reference sequence). This CDR3 reads CASSTTGTGPLSPQHF. For the CDR3, the DNA is TGTGCCAGTAGTACAACCGGGACAGGTCCTTTATCGCCCCAGCATTTT.

The CDR3 spells CASLGLAGPLSYNEQFF. The CDR3 region has the DNA TGTGCCAGTTTGGGACTAGCGGGACCTCTCTCCTACAATGAGCAGTTCTTC. The rearrangement uses TRBV7-9 and TRBJ2-1; 13 positions match TRBD2. V trimming: 9 bases; J trimming: 0 bases; junction bases outside the gene matches: 8. The CDR3 has 17 residues. Germline loops: CDR1 SEHNR, CDR2 FQNEAQ (reference sequence).

The chain uses TRBV4-1 and TRBJ2-4, with 9 bases aligning to TRBD2. J gave up 0 bases and V 3 bases, and 3 bases lay outside the gene matches. This CDR3 comprises 16 residues. The germline CDR1 and CDR2 sequences are MGHRA and YSYEKL. CDR3 protein: CASSHLAGSAKNIQYF. The CDR3 DNA is TGCGCCAGCAGCCACCTAGCGGGATCAGCCAAAAACATTCAGTACTTC.

V and J are TRBV7-9 and TRBJ2-5; D is perhaps TRBD2 (5 bases). From germline, CDR1 is SEHNR and CDR2 FQNEAQ (reference sequence). V lost 4 bases and J 7 bases, leaving 28 bases between the germline ends. The CDR3 loop spans 18 amino acids. The CDR3 sequence: CASSSPEGRLPVRGTQYF. The DNA for the CDR3 is TGTGCCAGCAGCTCCCCTGAGGGCCGGTTGCCAGTCCGAGGGACCCAGTACTTC.

The genes are TRBV19 and TRBJ2-1; TRBD2 matches 7 bases. Germline assignment: CDR1 LNHDA and CDR2 SQIVND (reference sequence). Trimming cost V 6 bases and J 7 bases; bases outside gene matches: 0. This CDR3 has 11 amino acids. CDR3: CASSGRNEQFF. The CDR3, as DNA: TGTGCCAGTAGCGGGAGGAATGAGCAGTTCTTC. Full variable domain (rest looked up from reference TRBV19 and TRBJ2-1): DGGITQSPKYLFRKEGQNVTLSCEQNLNHDAMYWYRQDPGQGLRLIYYSQIVNDFQKGDIAEGYSVSREKKESFPLTVTSAQKNPTAFYLCASSGRNEQFFGPGTRLTVL.

This chain joins TRBV4-1 and TRBJ2-5, with 10 bases that match TRBD1. Matching the DNA end better, TRBJ2-7 makes the J call doubtful. This CDR3 spans 14 amino acids. Germline assignment: CDR1 MGHRA and CDR2 YSYEKL. CDR3 bases: TGCGCCAGCAGCCCCGGGACAGGGGTTAACGAGCAGTACTTC. This sequence encodes CASSPGTGVNEQYF.

The chain links TRBV10-3 to TRBJ1-2; possible D gene TRBD1, 6 bases. This CDR3 is 14 amino acids long. Trimming removed 5 bases from V and 6 bases from J, with 16 bases in between. Germline V lookup: CDR1 ENHRY, CDR2 SYGVKD. DNA for the CDR3: TGTGCCATCAGTACGCAGGGGCGCATCGATGGCTACACCTTC. Amino acids: CAISTQGRIDGYTF.

This clone was recorded only once. The chain couples TRBV27 to TRBJ1-1; TRBD1 agrees at 11 bases. CDR3 length: 15 residues. J lost 5 bases, V lost 3 bases, and 5 bases had no gene match. Germline V gives CDR1 MNHEY, CDR2 SMNVEV (reference sequence). CDR3 DNA sequence: TGTGCCAGCAGTTTCGGGACAGGGGGGATGACTGAAGCTTTCTTT. Translation gives CASSFGTGGMTEAFF.

This clone was recorded once. The rearrangement links TRBV2 to TRBJ2-3; TRBD2 agrees at 12 bases. The CDR3 runs 18 residues. Germline lookup yields CDR1 SNHLY and CDR2 FYNNEI. V lost 6 bases and J lost 0; bases outside the gene matches: 10. CDR3 in amino acids: CASRQLAGGAFSTDTQYF. The CDR3 region has the DNA TGTGCCAGCAGACAACTAGCGGGAGGAGCCTTTAGCACAGATACGCAGTATTTT.

V usage is TRBV11-2 and J usage is TRBJ2-7, with no clear D. The CDR3 length is 13 residues. The germline V and J ends were trimmed by 1 base and 1 base, with 5 bases remaining between them. Germline V CDR1 and CDR2: SGHAT, FQNNGV. The CDR3 nucleotides read TGTGCCAGCAGCTTAGCCGTTTCCTACGAGCAGTACTTC. Protein sequence: CASSLAVSYEQYF.

The genes are TRBV30 and TRBJ1-2; the D is unclear. Trimming pared 0 bases from V and 3 bases from J, leaving 14 bases between. The CDR3 is made up of 15 amino acids. The germline V gene encodes CDR1 GTSNPN and CDR2 SVGIG (reference sequence). CDR3: CAWSVRLPRDYGYTF. CDR3 DNA sequence: TGTGCCTGGAGTGTCAGGCTTCCCCGAGACTATGGCTACACCTTC.

In its sample, this clone was seen a few times. This sequence joins TRBV16 and TRBJ2-1, with 7 bases aligning to TRBD2. Germline values: CDR1 KGHSY, CDR2 FQNENV. After removal of 4 bases from V and 8 bases from J, the junction contained 14 bases not matched to a gene. The CDR3 is made up of 16 amino acids. CDR3 bases: TGTGCCAGCAGCCTAAACCGGGGAGGGTTTGATGATGAGCAGTTCTTC. This codes for CASSLNRGGFDDEQFF.

In this sample, this clone turned up a few times. The rearrangement uses TRBV19 and TRBJ1-2; 10 bases align to TRBD1. V lost 5 bases to trimming and J lost 4 bases; unmatched junction nucleotides: 4. CDR3 length equals 14 residues. Looked up from germline, CDR1 is LNHDA and CDR2 is SQIVND (reference sequence). The CDR3 DNA reads as TGTGCCAGTAGTGGGACAGGGGAACCCTATGGCTACACCTTC. Amino acid sequence: CASSGTGEPYGYTF.

The table lists this clone with a count of one. The chain joins TRBV11-2 to TRBJ2-1; weak D call: TRBD2 (6 bases). Germline CDR1 and CDR2: SGHAT and FQNNGV. The CDR3 covers 11 residues. Trimming removed 3 bases from V and 15 bases from J, with 12 bases in between. CDR3 residues: CASSFGGPRFF. In DNA form, the CDR3 reads TGTGCCAGCAGCTTTGGAGGGCCCCGGTTCTTC. Full variable domain (rest looked up from reference TRBV11-2 and TRBJ2-1): EAGVAQSPRYKIIEKRQSVAFWCNPISGHATLYWYQQILGQGPKLLIQFQNNGVVDDSQLPKDRFSAERLKGVDSTLKIQPAKLEDSAVYLCASSFGGPRFFGPGTRLTVL.

This rearrangement joins TRBV7-9 to TRBJ1-2, with 10 nucleotides matching TRBD1. J gave up 4 bases and V 4 bases, and 6 bases lay outside the gene matches. The length of the CDR3 is 15 residues. Germline V gives CDR1 SEHNR, CDR2 FQNEAQ (reference sequence). The CDR3 coding sequence is TGTGCCAGCAGCTCCCCGGGACAGGGGACCTATGGCTACACCTTC. This encodes CASSSPGQGTYGYTF.